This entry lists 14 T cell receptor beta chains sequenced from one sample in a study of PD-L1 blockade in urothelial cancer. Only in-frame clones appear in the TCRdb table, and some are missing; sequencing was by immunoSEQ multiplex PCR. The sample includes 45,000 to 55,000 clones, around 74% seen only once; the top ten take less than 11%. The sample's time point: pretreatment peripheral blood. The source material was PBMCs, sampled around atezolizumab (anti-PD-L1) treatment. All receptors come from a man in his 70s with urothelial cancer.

The CDR3: CASSSGDSYEQYF. The CDR3 bases are TGTGCCAGCAGTTCGGGGGATTCCTACGAGCAGTACTTC. The chain employs TRBV28 and TRBJ2-7; possibly TRBD2 for D (6 bases). The V gene lost 4 bases and the J gene lost 1 base, with 8 bases spanning the gap. This CDR3 contains 13 residues. Germline loops: CDR1 MDHEN, CDR2 SYDVKM.

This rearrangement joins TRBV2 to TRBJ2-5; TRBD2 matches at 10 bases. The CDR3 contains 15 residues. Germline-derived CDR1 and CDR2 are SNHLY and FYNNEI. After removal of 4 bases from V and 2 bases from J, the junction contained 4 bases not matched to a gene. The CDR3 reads CASSVGLARQETQYF. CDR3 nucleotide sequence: TGTGCCAGCAGTGTGGGACTAGCGAGACAAGAGACCCAGTACTTC.

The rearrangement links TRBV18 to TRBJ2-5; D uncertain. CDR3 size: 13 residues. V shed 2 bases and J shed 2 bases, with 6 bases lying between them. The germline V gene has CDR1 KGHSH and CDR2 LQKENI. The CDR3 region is CASSPGSQETQYF. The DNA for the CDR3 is TGTGCCAGCTCACCAGGCAGTCAAGAGACCCAGTACTTC. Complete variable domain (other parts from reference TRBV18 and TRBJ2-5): NAGVMQNPRHLVRRRGQEARLRCSPMKGHSHVYWYRQLPEEGLKFMVYLQKENIIDESGMPKERFSAEFPKEGPSILRIQQVVRGDSAAYFCASSPGSQETQYFGPGTRLLVL.

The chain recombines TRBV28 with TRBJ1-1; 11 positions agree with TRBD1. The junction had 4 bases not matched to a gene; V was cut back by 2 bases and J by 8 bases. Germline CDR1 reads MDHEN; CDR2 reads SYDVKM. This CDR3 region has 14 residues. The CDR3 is CASSLPGQGVEAFF. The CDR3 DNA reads TGTGCCAGCAGTTTACCGGGACAGGGGGTCGAAGCTTTCTTT. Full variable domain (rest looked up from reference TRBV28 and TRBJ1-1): DVKVTQSSRYLVKRTGEKVFLECVQDMDHENMFWYRQDPGLGLRLIYFSYDVKMKEKGDIPEGYSVSREKKERFSLILESASTNQTSMYLCASSLPGQGVEAFFGQGTRLTVV.

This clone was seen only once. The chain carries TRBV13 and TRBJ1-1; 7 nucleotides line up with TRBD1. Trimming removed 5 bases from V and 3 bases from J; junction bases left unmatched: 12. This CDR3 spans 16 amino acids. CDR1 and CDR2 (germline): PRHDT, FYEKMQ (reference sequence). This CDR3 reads CASSNRQGNADTEAFF. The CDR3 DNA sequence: TGTGCCAGCAGCAATAGACAGGGTAATGCGGACACTGAAGCTTTCTTT.

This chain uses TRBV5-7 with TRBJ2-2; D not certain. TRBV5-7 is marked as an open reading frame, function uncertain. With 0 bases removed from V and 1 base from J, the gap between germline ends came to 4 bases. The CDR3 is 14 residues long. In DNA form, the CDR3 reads TGTGCCAGCAGCTTGGGCAGGAACACCGGGGAGCTGTTTTTT. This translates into CASSLGRNTGELFF.

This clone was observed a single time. The CDR3 here is CASSDGDYGYTF. CDR3 DNA: TGCGCCAGCAGTGACGGTGACTATGGCTACACCTTC. The chain is built from TRBV10-1 and TRBJ1-2; D gene ambiguous. Deletions cut 3 bases from V and 3 bases from J, with 5 bases between. Germline V gene data show CDR1 as WNHNN and CDR2 as SYGVQD (reference sequence). The CDR3 spans 12 residues.

The CDR3 coding sequence is TGTGCCAGCAGTTGGGACAGGGTTTACTCCTACGAGCAGTACTTC. Translated, it gives CASSWDRVYSYEQYF. The chain employs TRBV2 and TRBJ2-7; TRBD1 agrees at 9 bases. Trimming at V came to 5 bases and at J to 0 bases, leaving 5 bases not matched to a gene. Germline V CDR1 and CDR2: SNHLY, FYNNEI. CDR3 length: 15 amino acids.

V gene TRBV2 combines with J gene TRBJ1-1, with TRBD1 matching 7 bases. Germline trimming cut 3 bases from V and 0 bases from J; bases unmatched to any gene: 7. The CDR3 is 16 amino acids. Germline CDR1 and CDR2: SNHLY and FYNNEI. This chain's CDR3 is CASSEEGQTLNTEAFF. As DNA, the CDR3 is TGTGCCAGCAGTGAGGAGGGACAGACCTTGAACACTGAAGCTTTCTTT.

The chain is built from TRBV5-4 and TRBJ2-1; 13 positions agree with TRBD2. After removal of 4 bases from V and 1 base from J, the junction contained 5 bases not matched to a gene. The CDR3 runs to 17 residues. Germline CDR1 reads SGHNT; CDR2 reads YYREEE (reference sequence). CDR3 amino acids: CASSPGLAGNSYNEQFF. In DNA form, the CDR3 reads TGTGCCAGCAGCCCGGGACTAGCGGGAAATTCCTACAATGAGCAGTTCTTC.

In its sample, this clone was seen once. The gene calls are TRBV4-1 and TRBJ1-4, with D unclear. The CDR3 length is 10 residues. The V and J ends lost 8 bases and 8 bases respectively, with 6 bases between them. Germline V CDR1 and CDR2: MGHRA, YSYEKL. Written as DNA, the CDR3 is TGCGCCAGCCGCGCGGAAAAACTGTTTTTT. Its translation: CASRAEKLFF.

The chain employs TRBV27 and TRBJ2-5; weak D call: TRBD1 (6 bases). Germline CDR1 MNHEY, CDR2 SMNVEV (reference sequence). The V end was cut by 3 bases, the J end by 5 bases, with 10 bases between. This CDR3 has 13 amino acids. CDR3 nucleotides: TGTGCCAGCAGTTTCGGACAGAGGGAGACCCAGTACTTC. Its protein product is CASSFGQRETQYF.

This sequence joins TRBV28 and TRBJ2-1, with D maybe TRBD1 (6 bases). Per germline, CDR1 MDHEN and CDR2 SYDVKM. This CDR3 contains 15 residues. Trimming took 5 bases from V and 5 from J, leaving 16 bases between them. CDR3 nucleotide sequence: TGTGCCAGCAGTCAACAGGGTCCTCTAGACAATGAGCAGTTCTTC. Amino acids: CASSQQGPLDNEQFF.

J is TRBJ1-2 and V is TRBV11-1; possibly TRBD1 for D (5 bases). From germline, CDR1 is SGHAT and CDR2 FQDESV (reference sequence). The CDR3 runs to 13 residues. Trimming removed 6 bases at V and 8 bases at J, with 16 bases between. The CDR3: CASSPTGAGGYTF. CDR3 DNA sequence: TGTGCCAGCAGTCCCACAGGAGCCGGCGGCTACACCTTC.